The T cell receptor (beta chain) under discussion was sequenced for a study of T cell responses to AZD1222 COVID-19 vaccine. Pooling was applied to second doses at about 4 or about 12 weeks. Sequencing used immunoSEQ multiplex PCR; TCRdb keeps in-frame clones, though not all of them. The sample holds under 90,000 clones, 83% seen once. The study, taken as a whole, reports: Of the AZD1222 recipients, only 5 to 7 were seropositive at baseline. A mostly white British donor set with more females was recruited, and clonal diversity was possibly underestimated. Spike-spanning, vaccine-associated CD4 TCRs were dominant at 160-218 and 743-854.

For this clone: Its antigen is unknown.

This CDR3 is built from 16 residues. Between the trimmed V and J ends, which lost 3 bases and 0 bases, there was a span of 11 bases. Germline CDR1 and CDR2: LNHDA and SQIVND (reference sequence). V is TRBV19 and J is TRBJ1-4, with D unclear. This clonotype originated in an adult who received the AZD1222 COVID-19 vaccine. The material was peripheral blood, obtained 28 days after the second AZD1222 dose. As DNA, the CDR3 is TGTGCCAGTAGTATCCGATCAGGAGCAACTAATGAAAAACTGTTTTTT. Residues: CASSIRSGATNEKLFF.